Sequencing of this TCR beta chain was carried out in a study of blood T cell repertoires in COVID-19 (TCRdb year 2020). Some background on the complete study: The collaborator samples originated in the United States, Italy and Spain and spanned the acute and convalescent phases of COVID-19. The repertoires were made available in a free public database intended to serve as a resource for research on the immune response to SARS-CoV-2. Subjects who had been exposed to COVID-19, were actively infected with it, or had recovered from it provided the deeply sampled blood TCRbeta repertoires that made up the dataset. The sample metadata nearly always contained a de-identified subject ID, COVID-19 status, age in years and sex. Samples were obtained from the ongoing ImmuneRACE study (first 160 participants) and from 1,254 subjects provided by 6 global collaborators. The material from the prospective study consisted of cDNA or gDNA derived from T cells, B-cell-depleted T cells, or PBMCs. Where available, HLA class I and class II types were obtained from metadata supplied by the sample provider rather than from assay-based typing. What the work shows at the level of the full study, not this receptor alone: How much clinical and demographic metadata was included differed by source and by participant, and the metadata was provided uncurated.

CDR1 is given as SGHRS and CDR2 as YFSETQ, both from the germline V gene. The junction carries 21 bases between V and J, which are trimmed by 4 bases and 10 bases respectively. From the cysteine up to the phenylalanine, the CDR3 has a length of 15 residues. Here the CDR3 DNA is all that survives: 45 bases in frame from base 1. Enrolling through a virtual design, the prospective study's participants ranged in age from roughly 18 to 90 years and lived across roughly 24 United States geographic areas. Cohort assignment in the prospective study relied on participant-reported clinical history from a screening survey and a study questionnaire. For ImmuneRACE Cohort 3, a participant was defined as recovered based on two consecutive negative NP/OP PCR tests, clearance by a healthcare professional, or resolution of symptoms. Mobile phlebotomists in the prospective study collected whole blood, serum and a nasopharyngeal or oropharyngeal swab from every participant. Prospective study participants could optionally give additional blood draws and questionnaires over a 2-month period. Before DNA extraction, blood samples from the prospective study were shipped at room temperature or frozen.

The immunoSEQ Assay, a bias-controlled multiplex PCR, was used to amplify TCRbeta CDR3 regions from genomic DNA. The original methods were these. Within the assay, amplification of reference gene primers was used to estimate how many nucleated cells each sample contained. To quantify the absolute abundance of each unique TCRbeta CDR3 rearrangement, sequence reads were collapsed and filtered. For each sample, productive Simpson clonality was calculated by taking the square root of Simpson's diversity index across productive rearrangements. TCRdb obtained this table from immuneACCESS and retained in-frame rearrangements with V and J assigned. These tables miss some clones; where compared with another copy, unresolved V genes account for less than half of the shortfall, and the remainder is unexplained. V, J and clone size are taken as reported in that table, and D and trimming were inferred from the DNA itself. The sample table shows 250,000 to 300,000 clones, and around 86% are seen once. The ten top clones hold 1.7% of the sample.

To note about this clone: Its antigen is still unknown. Base qualities are not at hand, and no much larger clone is one base apart.

The clonotype originates from a woman aged 40 to 49 who had recovered from COVID-19. Sequences were obtained from PBMCs or T cells enriched from blood (not recorded which). The receptor chain draws on TRBV5-1 and TRBJ1-5, with a weak D call of TRBD1 (6 bases match). The CDR3 corresponds to CASSQDGGRGSPQHF. The DNA is TGCGCCAGCAGCCAAGACGGTGGCAGGGGATCACCCCAGCATTTT.